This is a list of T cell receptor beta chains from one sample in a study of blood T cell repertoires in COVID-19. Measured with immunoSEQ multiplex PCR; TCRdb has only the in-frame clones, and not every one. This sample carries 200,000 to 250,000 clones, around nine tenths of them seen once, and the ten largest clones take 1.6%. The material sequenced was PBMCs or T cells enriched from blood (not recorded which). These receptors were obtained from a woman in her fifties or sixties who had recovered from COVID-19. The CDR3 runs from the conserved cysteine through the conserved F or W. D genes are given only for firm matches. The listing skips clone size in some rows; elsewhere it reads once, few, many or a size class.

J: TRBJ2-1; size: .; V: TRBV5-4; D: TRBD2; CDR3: CASSLLAGGKANEQFF; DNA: TGTGCCAGCAGCTTATTAGCGGGAGGTAAGGCGAATGAGCAGTTCTTC
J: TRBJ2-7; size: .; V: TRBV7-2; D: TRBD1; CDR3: CASSFGTGRAEQYF; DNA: TGTGCCAGCAGCTTTGGGACAGGGCGAGCCGAGCAGTACTTC
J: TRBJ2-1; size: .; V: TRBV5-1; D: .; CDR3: CASSLAQGNNEQFF; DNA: TGCGCCAGCAGCTTGGCCCAGGGTAACAATGAGCAGTTCTTC
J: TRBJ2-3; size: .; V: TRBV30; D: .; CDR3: CAWSFRAGTDTQYF; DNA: TGTGCCTGGAGTTTCAGGGCGGGCACAGATACGCAGTATTTT
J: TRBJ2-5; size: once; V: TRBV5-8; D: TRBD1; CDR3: CASSLGQEQQETQYF; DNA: TGTGCCAGCAGCTTAGGACAGGAACAACAAGAGACCCAGTACTTC
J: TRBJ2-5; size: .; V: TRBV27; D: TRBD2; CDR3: CASSQWTSGSGGKKTQYF; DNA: TGTGCCAGCAGTCAGTGGACTAGCGGGAGCGGAGGGAAGAAGACCCAGTACTTC
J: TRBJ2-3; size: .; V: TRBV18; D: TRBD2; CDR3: CASSLRRDGIRSGRASDTQYF; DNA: TGTGCCAGCTCACTACGCCGGGACGGAATTAGGAGCGGGAGGGCCTCGGATACGCAGTATTTT
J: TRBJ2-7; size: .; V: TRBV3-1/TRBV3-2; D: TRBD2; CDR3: CASSPSGSRYEQYF; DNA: TGTGCCAGCAGCCCGAGCGGGAGTAGGTACGAGCAGTACTTC
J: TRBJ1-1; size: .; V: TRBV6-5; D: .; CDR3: CASRGLEAFF; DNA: TGTGCCAGCAGGGGGCTAGAAGCTTTCTTT
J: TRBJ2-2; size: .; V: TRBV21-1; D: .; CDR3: CASSGRDRSCVTGELFF; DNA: TGTGCCAGCAGCGGGCGGGACCGATCGTGTGTCACCGGGGAGCTGTTTTTT
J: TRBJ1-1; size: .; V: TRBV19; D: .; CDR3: CASSIRTGVIEAFF; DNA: TGTGCCAGTAGTATACGGACGGGGGTCATTGAAGCTTTCTTT
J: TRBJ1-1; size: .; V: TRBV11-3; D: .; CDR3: CASSLYSGAGEAFF; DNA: TGTGCCAGCAGCTTATATTCAGGGGCGGGTGAAGCTTTCTTT
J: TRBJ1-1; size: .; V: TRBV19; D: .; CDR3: CASRLSTGQLVEAFF; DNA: TGTGCCAGTAGGCTCTCTACAGGACAGCTAGTTGAAGCTTTCTTT
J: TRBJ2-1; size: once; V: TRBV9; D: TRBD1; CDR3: CASSVQGAPYNEQFF; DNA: TGTGCCAGCAGCGTTCAGGGGGCGCCCTACAATGAGCAGTTCTTC
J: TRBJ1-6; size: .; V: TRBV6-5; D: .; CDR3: CASRRRQNSPLHF; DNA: TGTGCCAGCAGGCGAAGACAGAATTCACCCCTCCACTTT
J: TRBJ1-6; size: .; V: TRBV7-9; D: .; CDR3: CASSLGQPGWNSPLHF; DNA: TGTGCCAGCAGCTTAGGCCAGCCAGGGTGGAATTCACCCCTCCACTTT
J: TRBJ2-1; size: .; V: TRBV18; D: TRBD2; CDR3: CASSPLTSGRGNEQFF; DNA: TGTGCCAGCTCACCCCTGACTAGCGGGAGGGGCAATGAGCAGTTCTTC
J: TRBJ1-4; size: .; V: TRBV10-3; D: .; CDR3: CAISPTAGLEKLFF; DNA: TGTGCCATCAGCCCCACAGCGGGGTTGGAAAAACTGTTTTTT
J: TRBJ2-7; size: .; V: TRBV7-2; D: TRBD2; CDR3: CASSLTSGTSYEQYF; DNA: TGTGCCAGCAGCTTGACTAGCGGGACCTCCTACGAGCAGTACTTC
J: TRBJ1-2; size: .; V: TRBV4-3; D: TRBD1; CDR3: CASSQDYQGAYGYTF; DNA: TGCGCCAGCAGCCAAGATTATCAGGGGGCATATGGCTACACCTTC
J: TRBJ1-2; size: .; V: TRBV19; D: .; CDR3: CASRQEKNYGYTF; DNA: TGTGCCAGTAGACAGGAGAAAAACTATGGCTACACCTTC
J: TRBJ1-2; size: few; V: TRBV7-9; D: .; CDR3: CASSLTTGVYAYGYTF; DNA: TGTGCCAGCAGCTTAACAACGGGGGTATACGCCTATGGCTACACCTTC
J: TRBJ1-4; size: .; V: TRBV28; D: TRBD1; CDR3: CASSSTGVPNEKLFF; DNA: TGTGCCAGCAGTTCTACAGGGGTTCCTAATGAAAAACTGTTTTTT
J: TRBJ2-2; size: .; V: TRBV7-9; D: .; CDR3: CASSLYGITNTGELFF; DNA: TGTGCCAGCAGCTTATACGGGATCACGAACACCGGGGAGCTGTTTTTT
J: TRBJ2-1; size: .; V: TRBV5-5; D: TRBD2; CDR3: CASSSGLAGYRYEQFF; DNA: TGTGCCAGCAGCTCCGGACTAGCGGGATATCGATATGAGCAGTTCTTC
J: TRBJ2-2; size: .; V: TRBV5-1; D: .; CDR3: CASSLAARGTGELFF; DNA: TGCGCCAGCAGCTTGGCCGCCCGGGGGACCGGGGAGCTGTTTTTT
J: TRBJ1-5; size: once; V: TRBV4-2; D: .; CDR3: CASSQERQGNQPQHF; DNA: TGTGCCAGCAGCCAAGAGCGACAGGGCAATCAGCCCCAGCATTTT
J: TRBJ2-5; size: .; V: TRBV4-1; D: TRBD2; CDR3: CASSQVAGIAPQETQYF; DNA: TGCGCCAGCAGCCAAGTAGCGGGAATCGCCCCCCAAGAGACCCAGTACTTC
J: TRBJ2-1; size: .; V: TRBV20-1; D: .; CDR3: CSASYPGDSYNEQFF; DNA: TGCAGTGCTAGTTACCCAGGCGATTCCTACAATGAGCAGTTCTTC
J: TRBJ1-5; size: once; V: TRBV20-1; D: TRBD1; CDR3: CSASKGQFPSNQPQHF; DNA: TGCAGTGCTAGTAAGGGACAGTTCCCTAGCAATCAGCCCCAGCATTTT